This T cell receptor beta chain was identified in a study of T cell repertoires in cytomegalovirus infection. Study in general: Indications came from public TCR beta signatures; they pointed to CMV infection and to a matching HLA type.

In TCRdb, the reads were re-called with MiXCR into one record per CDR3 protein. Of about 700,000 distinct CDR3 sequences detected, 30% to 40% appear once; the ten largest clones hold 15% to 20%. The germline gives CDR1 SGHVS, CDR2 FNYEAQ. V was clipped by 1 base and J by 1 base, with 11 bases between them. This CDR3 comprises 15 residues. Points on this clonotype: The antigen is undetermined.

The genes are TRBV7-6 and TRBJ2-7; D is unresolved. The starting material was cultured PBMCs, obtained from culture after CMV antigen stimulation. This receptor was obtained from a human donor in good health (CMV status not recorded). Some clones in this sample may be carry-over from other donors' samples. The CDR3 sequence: CASSLVVQSSYEQYF. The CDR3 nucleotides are TGTGCCAGCAGCTTAGTAGTCCAGAGTTCCTACGAGCAGTACTTC.